Listed below are T cell receptor beta chains from one sample, sequenced in a study of blood T cell repertoires in COVID-19. Assay used: immunoSEQ multiplex PCR; TCRdb lists only in-frame clones, some missing. The profile shows over 85,000 clones, 75% to 90% of them singletons. Sequenced sample: peripheral blood. The receptors shown here come from a woman of 80 years or more with acute or convalescent COVID-19. Each CDR3 is given with its conserved first and last residue. The D gene is left open where the match is weak. The listing skips clone size in some rows; elsewhere it reads once, few, many or a size class.

size,V,D,J,DNA,CDR3
NA,TRBV27,NA,TRBJ1-4,TGTGCCAGCAGTTTAGGGGCAGGGCGCGCGACTAATGAAAAACTGTTTTTT,CASSLGAGRATNEKLFF
NA,TRBV6-5,TRBD2,TRBJ2-1,TGTGCCAGCAGTTACTCGGCGGGGGTGATCAATGAGCAGTTCTTC,CASSYSAGVINEQFF
NA,TRBV23-1,NA,TRBJ1-5,TGCGCCAGCAGTCATTTGGAGGGGTTGGGCCAGCATTTT,CASSHLEGLGQHF
NA,TRBV2,NA,TRBJ2-2,TGTGCCAGCCCGAGCGGCGCGAACACCGGGGAGCTGTTTTTT,CASPSGANTGELFF
NA,TRBV7-2,NA,TRBJ1-2,TGTGCCAGCAGCCCACGAGGGGACAATGGCTACACCTTC,CASSPRGDNGYTF
NA,TRBV7-3,NA,TRBJ2-3,TGTGCCAGCAGCTTGGGCGGGGAGGCAGATACGCAGTATTTT,CASSLGGEADTQYF
NA,TRBV19,NA,TRBJ1-2,TGTGCCAGTAGTACCGGACAGAACAACTATGGCTACACCTTC,CASSTGQNNYGYTF
NA,TRBV5-1,TRBD1,TRBJ1-6,TGCGCCAGCAGACGGGACAGGGGTAATTCACCCCTCCACTTT,CASRRDRGNSPLHF
NA,TRBV5-6,TRBD1,TRBJ2-7,TGTGCCAGCAGCAGGAGATGGGACAGCTTCTCCTACGAGCAGTACTTC,CASSRRWDSFSYEQYF
NA,TRBV10-3,TRBD1,TRBJ1-2,TGTGCCATCAGGGTAACAGGGGCGGGAGGCTACACCTTC,CAIRVTGAGGYTF
NA,TRBV5-8,NA,TRBJ2-1,TGTGCCAGCAGCTCTCCAAGAGACAGAGCCTACAATGAGCAGTTCTTC,CASSSPRDRAYNEQFF
NA,TRBV29-1,NA,TRBJ1-4,TGCAGCATATCCCTTGCAACTAATGAAAAACTGTTTTTT,CSISLATNEKLFF
NA,TRBV6-6,NA,TRBJ1-6,TGTGCCAGCGTTGATCAGGGAGGTTCACCCCTCCACTTT,CASVDQGGSPLHF
NA,TRBV24-1,NA,TRBJ2-1,TGTGCCACCAGTGAATCTTACAATGAGCAGTTCTTC,CATSESYNEQFF
NA,TRBV19,NA,TRBJ2-2,TGTGCCAGTAGTATTGGGCAGGGTGGGACCGGGGAGCTGTTTTTT,CASSIGQGGTGELFF
NA,TRBV7-3,NA,TRBJ1-1,TGTGCCAGCAGCGTAGACATGAACACTGAAGCTTTCTTT,CASSVDMNTEAFF
once,TRBV3-1/TRBV3-2,TRBD2,TRBJ2-2,TGTGCCAGCAGCCCCCGGGGGGGCGACACCGGGGAGCTGTTTTTT,CASSPRGGDTGELFF
NA,TRBV14,NA,TRBJ1-2,TGTGCCAGCAGCCAAGACGTGAACTATGGCTACACCTTC,CASSQDVNYGYTF
NA,TRBV3-1/TRBV3-2,NA,TRBJ2-3,TGTGCCAGCGGAGCAGATACGCAGTATTTT,CASGADTQYF
NA,TRBV7-3,TRBD2,TRBJ2-2,TGTGCCAGCAGCTTAACCTTGGCTAGCGGGGCCGGGGAGCTGTTTTTT,CASSLTLASGAGELFF
NA,TRBV3-1/TRBV3-2,NA,TRBJ2-1,TGTGCCAGCAGCCAAGCCCTCTACAATGAGCAGTTCTTC,CASSQALYNEQFF
NA,TRBV30,NA,TRBJ1-5,TGTGCCTGGGCACAGGGCCTAGCAGGTAATCAGCCCCAGCATTTT,CAWAQGLAGNQPQHF
NA,TRBV11-3,NA,TRBJ2-4,TGTGCCAGCAGCTTAGATGCGGACATTCAGTACTTT,CASSLDADIQYF
NA,TRBV2,TRBD1,TRBJ2-7,TGTGCCAGCAGTGGACAGGGGGCTTACGAGCAGTACTTC,CASSGQGAYEQYF
once,TRBV5-4,TRBD2,TRBJ2-1,TGTGCCAGCAGCTGGGGACTAGCGGGGGGATACAATGAGCAGTTCTTC,CASSWGLAGGYNEQFF
NA,TRBV6-5,TRBD1,TRBJ2-7,TGTGCCAGCAGTTTTGGGACAGGTGGGTCCTACGAGCAGTACTTC,CASSFGTGGSYEQYF